This TCR beta chain was identified in a study of T cell clonality in common variable immunodeficiency. Study findings and constraints: Compared with controls, CVID subjects had fewer shared TCRbeta clones. TCRbeta clonality was increased in CVID versus healthy controls.

Here immunoSEQ multiplex PCR was the method, and the copy in TCRdb shows in-frame clones only, minus some. This sample has approximately 81,000 clones and no singletons, with approximately 0.81% in the ten largest. Each donor provided roughly 4.5 to 8 ml of heparinized whole blood. This CDR3 contains 17 residues. Germline values: CDR1 KGHSH, CDR2 LQKENI. Losses at the gene ends were 3 bases for V and 1 base for J; bases not matched to a gene: 3. In its sample, this clone was seen many times. Its antigen remains unidentified. The sequence runs out 3 residues before the end of the CDR3; the remainder is reconstructed from the germline J gene.

The clonotype originates from a person between 18 and 75 years old in good health. The sequenced sample consisted of peripheral blood mononuclear cells. The rearrangement uses TRBV18 and TRBJ2-2, with 12 bases lining up with TRBD2. CDR3 DNA, as far as it was read: TGTGCCAGCTCACCCCGGACTAGCGGGATGAACACCGGGGAG. Translating gives CASSPRTSGMNTGE. The whole CDR3 protein is CASSPRTSGMNTGELFF.